This entry lists 26 T cell receptor beta chains sequenced from one sample in a study of CD8+ T cells in alopecia areata. It was cDNA, reverse transcribed from extracted RNA, that served as the sequencing template. Measured with immunoSEQ multiplex PCR; TCRdb has only the in-frame clones, and not every one. The table has about 140,000 clones, approximately 51% seen once. This material consisted of CD4+ T cells sorted from blood, taken at week 0. The source of these receptors is a human donor with alopecia areata.

V is TRBV28 and J is TRBJ1-3; a possible D gene is TRBD1 (6 bases). Germline V lookup: CDR1 MDHEN, CDR2 SYDVKM. With 7 bases removed from V and 2 bases from J, the gap between germline ends came to 15 bases. This CDR3 is built from 15 residues. In DNA form, the CDR3 reads TGTGCCAGCAAGCCGGGGGGGCGCGCTGGAAACACCATATATTTT. Protein: CASKPGGRAGNTIYF.

This clone was detected only a few times. The chain is built from TRBV10-2 and TRBJ1-6, with a possible D match to TRBD1 (5 bases). Trimming took off 2 bases at V and 4 bases at J, with 6 bases between the two ends. The CDR3 sequence is 14 residues long. Looked up from germline, CDR1 is WSHSY and CDR2 is SAAADI. The CDR3 is CASSEGAYNSPLHF. The DNA of the CDR3 is TGCGCCAGCAGTGAGGGGGCATATAATTCACCCCTCCACTTT.

This clone was picked up a small number of times. Other DNA sequences of this sample code for an identical CDR3. The CDR3 sequence: CASSRTDSYEQYF. The CDR3 nucleotides read TGTGCCAGCAGTCGGACAGACTCCTACGAGCAGTACTTC. The V call is TRBV6-6, the J call TRBJ2-7, with D perhaps TRBD1 (6 bases). The V gene's germline CDR1 is MNHNY and CDR2 SVGAGI (reference sequence). The CDR3 extends over 13 amino acids. Trimming removed 5 bases from V and 0 bases from J, with 8 bases in between.

The V call is TRBV28, the J call TRBJ2-7, with D tentatively TRBD1 (6 bases). The CDR3 consists of 14 residues. V gave up 6 bases and J gave up 2 bases, with 14 bases separating them. Germline lookup yields CDR1 MDHEN and CDR2 SYDVKM. The CDR3 nucleotides read TGTGCCAGCAGGCCTCCAGGGGTTACCTACGAGCAGTACTTC. Translation: CASRPPGVTYEQYF.

Note on this clone: Mismatch with germline at one junction end may stem from a read error. The gene calls are TRBV7-3 and TRBJ1-1; D gene ambiguous. Germline V gene lookup returns CDR1 SGHTA and CDR2 FQGTGA. This CDR3 is built from 14 residues. CDR3 protein: CASSPSGGNTEAFF. For the CDR3, the DNA is TGTGCCAGCAGCCCTTCAGGAGGCAACACTGAAGCCTTCTTT.

Written as DNA, the CDR3 is TGTGCCAGCGTAGACAGGGGATATTACAATGAGCAGTTCTTC. This gives the protein CASVDRGYYNEQFF. V and J are TRBV18 and TRBJ2-1, with 8 bases aligning to TRBD1. The CDR3 runs to 14 residues. Per germline, CDR1 KGHSH and CDR2 LQKENI. Trimming at V came to 8 bases and at J to 4 bases, leaving 7 bases not matched to a gene.

This clone has more than one count but fewer than ten. The chain carries TRBV4-1 and TRBJ1-5; D ambiguous. V was clipped by 8 bases and J by 5 bases, with 13 bases between them. Looked up from germline, CDR1 is MGHRA and CDR2 is YSYEKL. This CDR3 is 13 amino acids long. CDR3 loop: CASSPSYDQPQHF. The CDR3 coding sequence is TGCGCCAGCTCCCCCAGTTACGATCAGCCCCAGCATTTT.

This clone appeared a few times. This rearrangement joins TRBV29-1 to TRBJ1-1; D gene ambiguous. Trimming removed 5 bases from V and 0 bases from J, with 10 bases in between. This CDR3 contains 13 residues. The V gene's germline CDR1 is SQVTM and CDR2 ANQGSEA. The CDR3 region is CSVLARMNTEAFF. The CDR3 nucleotides are TGCAGCGTTTTAGCGCGAATGAACACTGAAGCTTTCTTT.

This chain links TRBV30 with TRBJ1-4; D ambiguous. Trimming shortened V by 2 bases and J by 5 bases, and 15 bases separated the two germline ends. The CDR3 extends over 15 amino acids. Looked up from germline, CDR1 is GTSNPN and CDR2 is SVGIG (reference sequence). CDR3 bases: TGTGCCTGGAGTCAAACAGCCGGCCGGAATGAAAAACTGTTTTTT. It translates to CAWSQTAGRNEKLFF.

This clone was picked up a small number of times. The chain recombines TRBV7-3 with TRBJ2-3, with 11 positions matching TRBD2. Germline loops: CDR1 SGHTA, CDR2 FQGTGA. V shed 6 bases, J shed 5 bases, and the junction held 4 bases outside the gene matches. The CDR3 has 14 amino acids. CDR3 amino acids: CASRLGTSGDTQYF. The CDR3 region has the DNA TGTGCCAGCAGGTTAGGGACTAGCGGAGATACGCAGTATTTT.

The chain links TRBV5-1 to TRBJ1-2; 7 positions match TRBD1. Germline values: CDR1 SGHRS, CDR2 YFSETQ. This CDR3 is built from 12 residues. V shed 1 base, J shed 6 bases, and the junction held 0 bases outside the gene matches. The chain's CDR3 is CASSLQGDGYTF. CDR3 nucleotides: TGCGCCAGCAGCTTGCAGGGGGATGGCTACACCTTC.

This clone appeared a few times. The V call is TRBV4-3, the J call TRBJ2-5, with D possibly matching TRBD2 (5 bases). The CDR3 sequence is 14 residues long. The germline CDR1 and CDR2 sequences are LGHNA and YSLEER. The V end was cut by 0 bases, the J end by 6 bases, with 11 bases between. CDR3 amino acids: CASSQDLAGQTQYF. The DNA for the CDR3 is TGCGCCAGCAGCCAAGATCTGGCGGGCCAGACCCAGTACTTC.

The chain joins TRBV5-4 to TRBJ1-2; TRBD1 matches 10 bases. The CDR3 is made up of 15 amino acids. Germline loops: CDR1 SGHNT, CDR2 YYREEE (reference sequence). V lost 2 bases and J lost 2; bases outside the gene matches: 3. CDR3 residues: CASSLPGQGNYGYTF. CDR3 sequence (DNA): TGTGCCAGCAGCTTACCGGGACAGGGGAACTATGGCTACACCTTC.

The chain employs TRBV30 and TRBJ1-2, with D unresolved. V was shortened by 0 bases and J by 2 bases, with 13 bases between the two germline ends. The CDR3 is made up of 15 amino acids. Germline CDR1 is GTSNPN and CDR2 is SVGIG (reference sequence). Here the CDR3 reads CAWSVREAYNYGYTF. As DNA, the CDR3 is TGTGCCTGGAGTGTACGGGAAGCTTACAACTATGGCTACACCTTC. Supplemented by reference TRBV30 and TRBJ1-2, the full variable domain reads SQTIHQWPATLVQPVGSPLSLECTVEGTSNPNLYWYRQAAGRGLQLLFYSVGIGQISSEVPQNLSASRPQDRQFILSSKKLLLSDSGFYLCAWSVREAYNYGYTFGSGTRLTVV.

The chain links TRBV27 to TRBJ2-1; D is undetermined. Germline V gives CDR1 MNHEY, CDR2 SMNVEV (reference sequence). The CDR3 totals 15 residues. Trimming shortened V by 4 bases and J by 6 bases, and 16 bases separated the two germline ends. The CDR3 here is CASSSSVGLINEQFF. The CDR3 DNA follows: TGTGCCAGCAGTTCCTCCGTGGGCCTGATCAATGAGCAGTTCTTC.

This chain links TRBV7-7 with TRBJ2-5; 10 nucleotides line up with TRBD2. CDR3 length: 15 amino acids. Trimming cost V 5 bases and J 5 bases; bases outside gene matches: 8. Germline CDR1 and CDR2: SSHAT and FNYEAQ (reference sequence). The chain's CDR3 is CASSVGRTSGETQYF. The DNA for the CDR3 is TGTGCCAGCAGCGTAGGCAGGACTAGCGGCGAGACCCAGTACTTC.

The CDR3 loop is CSAQGASRNTEAFF. Written as DNA, the CDR3 is TGCAGCGCCCAGGGGGCTAGTAGGAACACTGAAGCTTTCTTT. The chain recombines TRBV29-1 with TRBJ1-1; 8 nucleotides match TRBD1. J gave up 1 base and V 7 bases, and 8 bases lay outside the gene matches. There are 14 residues in the CDR3. Germline lookup yields CDR1 SQVTM and CDR2 ANQGSEA.

The CDR3 protein is CASSFAYEQYF. CDR3 sequence (DNA): TGCGCCAGCAGCTTCGCCTACGAGCAGTACTTC. The genes are TRBV5-1 and TRBJ2-7, with D hard to call. V gave up 2 bases and J gave up 2 bases, with 2 bases separating them. The CDR3 is 11 amino acids. CDR1 and CDR2 from the germline V gene are SGHRS and YFSETQ. The full variable domain, in which reference TRBV5-1 and TRBJ2-7 provide the parts outside the CDR3, is KAGVTQTPRYLIKTRGQQVTLSCSPISGHRSVSWYQQTPGQGLQFLFEYFSETQRNKGNFPGRFSGRQFSNSRSEMNVSTLELGDSALYLCASSFAYEQYFGPGTRLTVT.

The rearrangement uses TRBV11-2 and TRBJ2-7; a weak D match, TRBD2 (6 bases). Germline V gives CDR1 SGHAT, CDR2 FQNNGV. The CDR3 contains 14 residues. V was trimmed by 1 base and J by 4 bases, leaving 11 bases between them. The CDR3 DNA reads TGTGCCAGCAGCTTAGGTAGCGGACCTTACGAGCAGTACTTC. This encodes CASSLGSGPYEQYF.

The chain recombines TRBV10-3 with TRBJ2-2; D ambiguous. Trimming removed 1 base at V and 4 bases at J, with 1 base between. The CDR3 runs to 12 residues. Germline V gene sequence: CDR1 ENHRY, CDR2 SYGVKD. The CDR3 loop is CAISEFTGELFF. The CDR3 DNA is TGTGCCATCAGTGAGTTCACCGGGGAGCTGTTTTTT.

In its sample, this clone was seen a few times. The CDR3 nucleotides read TGTGCCAGCAGTATACAGGGCCCGAACACCGGGGAGCTGTTTTTT. Protein product: CASSIQGPNTGELFF. V is TRBV9 and J is TRBJ2-2, with a possible D match to TRBD1 (6 bases). Trimming took 5 bases from V and 0 from J, leaving 11 bases between them. This CDR3 is built from 15 residues. Germline V gives CDR1 SGDLS, CDR2 YYNGEE.

The chain is built from TRBV30 and TRBJ2-6, with D tentatively TRBD1 or TRBD2 (6 bases each). Germline values: CDR1 GTSNPN, CDR2 SVGIG (reference sequence). V was cut by 0 bases and J by 0 bases, with 18 bases left in between. CDR3 length equals 19 residues. Written as DNA, the CDR3 is TGTGCCTGGAGTGTGGACCGGGGGACATGGGGCTCTGGGGCCAACGTCCTGACTTTC. This codes for CAWSVDRGTWGSGANVLTF.

The chain links TRBV29-1 to TRBJ2-3; a weak D match, TRBD1 (7 bases). The CDR3 contains 15 residues. Trimming stripped 4 bases from V and 2 bases from J, with 16 bases between. The germline V gene encodes CDR1 SQVTM and CDR2 ANQGSEA. The CDR3 is CSVGGQGGFTDTQYF. The CDR3 DNA sequence: TGCAGCGTTGGGGGCCAGGGGGGATTCACAGATACGCAGTATTTT.

The genes are TRBV23-1 and TRBJ2-7; 9 bases line up with TRBD1. TRBV23-1 is labeled an ORF, and its function is uncertain. V gave up 7 bases and J gave up 3 bases; unmatched junction bases: 10. The CDR3 spans 15 residues. The CDR3 protein is CASTHFRDRDYEQYF. CDR3 nucleotides: TGCGCCAGCACCCACTTCCGGGACAGGGACTACGAGCAGTACTTC.

This clone was detected only a few times. The rearrangement uses TRBV6-5 and TRBJ2-5; D call uncertain. Germline-derived CDR1 and CDR2 are MNHEY and SVGAGI. The CDR3 is made up of 15 amino acids. The V and J ends lost 2 bases and 5 bases respectively, with 15 bases between them. The CDR3 spells CASSYTLSSSETQYF. DNA of the CDR3: TGTGCCAGCAGTTACACTTTGTCCTCGAGTGAGACCCAGTACTTC.

The chain carries TRBV30 and TRBJ1-1; tentatively, D is TRBD1 (6 bases). Germline CDR1 reads GTSNPN; CDR2 reads SVGIG (reference sequence). V was trimmed by 4 bases and J by 0 bases, leaving 12 bases between them. The length of the CDR3 is 14 residues. The CDR3 bases are TGTGCCTGGATCCGACAGGATCTGAACACTGAAGCTTTCTTT. Amino acids: CAWIRQDLNTEAFF. Full variable domain (missing parts from reference TRBV30 and TRBJ1-1): SQTIHQWPATLVQPVGSPLSLECTVEGTSNPNLYWYRQAAGRGLQLLFYSVGIGQISSEVPQNLSASRPQDRQFILSSKKLLLSDSGFYLCAWIRQDLNTEAFFGQGTRLTVV.